This T cell receptor (beta chain) was found in a study of blood T cell repertoires in COVID-19. Whole-study context: Some COVID-19 samples were acute and others convalescent; all came from the United States, Italy and Spain.

The CDR3 is 17 amino acids. Trimming removed 8 bases from V and 0 bases from J, with 17 bases in between. The germline V gene encodes CDR1 MNHEY and CDR2 SMNVEV (reference sequence). Original processing notes: Amplifying reference gene primers gave estimates of nucleated cell counts. TCRdb's copy holds only in-frame clones and misses some; the assay was immunoSEQ multiplex PCR. V and J calls and clone size are those listed in that table; D and trimming were worked out from the DNA. The sample contains approximately 51,000 clones, about 85% of which appear only once. The source is a man in his forties with active COVID-19. The sequenced sample consisted of peripheral blood. The gene calls are TRBV27 and TRBJ1-6; possibly TRBD1 for D (5 bases). CDR3 amino acids: CASHQSGLSSYNSPLHF. In nucleotides, the CDR3 is TGTGCCAGCCACCAATCGGGACTGAGCTCCTATAATTCACCCCTCCACTTT.